This T cell receptor (beta chain) comes out of a study of T cells in Graves' hyperthyroidism and ophthalmopathy. Clinicians diagnosed patients from clinical symptoms, serum thyroxine and TRAb, thyroid ultrasound and orbital computed tomography. This clonotype appeared a few times. It may be a read error: a sequence one base away is much more abundant. CDR3 length: 14 amino acids. Germline V gene sequence: CDR1 SNHLY, CDR2 FYNNEI. Template material for amplifying TCR beta CDR3 regions consisted of RNA transcripts. An initial round of RT-PCR targeting the TCR CDR3 relied on the HTBI primer set. TCRdb passed the multiplex PCR reads through MiXCR, listing each CDR3 protein once. The sample lists 550,000 to 800,000 distinct CDR3 sequences, 16% seen once, with roughly 8% in the top ten.

This TCR derives from a man aged 18 to 35 with Graves' hyperthyroidism. The specimen sequenced was blood. The chain combines TRBV2 with TRBJ2-1, with 11 bases identical to TRBD2. The CDR3 reads CASQTSGSWNDQFF. DNA for the CDR3: TGTGCCAGCCAAACTAGCGGGAGTTGGAATGATCAGTTCTTC.